The T cell receptor beta chain under discussion was sequenced for a study of graft-versus-host responses after intestinal transplantation. In regard to this clone: Its antigen is as yet unknown.

Assay: immunoSEQ multiplex PCR; the TCRdb copy retains only in-frame clones and omits some. The sample contains about 120,000 clones, 93% of which appear only once. The CDR3 totals 12 residues. V was clipped by 7 bases and J by 4 bases; unmatched bases: 6. CDR1 and CDR2 (germline): SQVTM, ANQGSEA. Specimen: unstimulated CD8+ T cells sorted from spleen or lymph node cells, collected before transplant. This receptor was taken from a human donor who was the organ donor for an intestinal transplant. V gene TRBV29-1 combines with J gene TRBJ1-2; 7 positions match TRBD1. CDR3: CSARQGSYGYTF. The CDR3 coding sequence is TGCAGCGCCCGACAGGGAAGCTATGGCTACACCTTC.